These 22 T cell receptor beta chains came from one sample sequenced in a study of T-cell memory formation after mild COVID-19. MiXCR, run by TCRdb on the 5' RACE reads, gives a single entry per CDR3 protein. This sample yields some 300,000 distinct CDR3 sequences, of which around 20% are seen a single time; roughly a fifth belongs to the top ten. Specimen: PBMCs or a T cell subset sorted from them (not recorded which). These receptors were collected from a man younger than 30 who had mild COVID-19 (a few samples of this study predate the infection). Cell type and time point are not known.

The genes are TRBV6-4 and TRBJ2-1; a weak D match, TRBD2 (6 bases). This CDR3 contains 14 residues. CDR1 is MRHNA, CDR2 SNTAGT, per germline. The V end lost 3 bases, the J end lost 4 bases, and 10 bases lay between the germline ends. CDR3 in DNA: TGTGCCAGCAGTGAATGGGCGGGGTACAATGAGCAGTTCTTC. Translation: CASSEWAGYNEQFF.

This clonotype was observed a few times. CDR3 nucleotide sequence: TGCAGTGCCATGACAGGGTCCGCTGGCTACACCTTC. It is translated as CSAMTGSAGYTF. The J gene is TRBJ1-2, the V gene TRBV20-1, with 7 bases matching TRBD1. The CDR3 spans 12 residues. Losses at the gene ends were 6 bases for V and 7 bases for J; bases not matched to a gene: 8. Per the germline V gene, CDR1 is DFQATT and CDR2 is SNEGSKA (reference sequence).

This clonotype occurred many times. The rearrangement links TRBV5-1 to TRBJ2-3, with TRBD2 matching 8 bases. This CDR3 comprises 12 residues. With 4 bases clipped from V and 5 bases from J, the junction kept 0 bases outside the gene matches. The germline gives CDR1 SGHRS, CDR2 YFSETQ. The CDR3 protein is CASSSGGDTQYF. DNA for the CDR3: TGCGCCAGCAGCAGCGGGGGAGATACGCAGTATTTT.

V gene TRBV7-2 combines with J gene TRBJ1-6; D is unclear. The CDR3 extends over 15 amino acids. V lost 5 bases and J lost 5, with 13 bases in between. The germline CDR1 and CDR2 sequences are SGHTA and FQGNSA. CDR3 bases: TGTGCCAGCAGCGGTGGGGTGTATCATAATTCACCCCTCCACTTT. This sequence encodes CASSGGVYHNSPLHF.

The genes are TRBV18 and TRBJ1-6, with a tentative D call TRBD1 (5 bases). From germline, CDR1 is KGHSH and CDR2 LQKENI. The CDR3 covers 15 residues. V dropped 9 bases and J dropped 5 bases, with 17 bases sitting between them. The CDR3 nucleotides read TGTGCCAGTTCAGGGCAGGGTCCGGATAATTCACCCCTCCACTTT. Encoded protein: CASSGQGPDNSPLHF.

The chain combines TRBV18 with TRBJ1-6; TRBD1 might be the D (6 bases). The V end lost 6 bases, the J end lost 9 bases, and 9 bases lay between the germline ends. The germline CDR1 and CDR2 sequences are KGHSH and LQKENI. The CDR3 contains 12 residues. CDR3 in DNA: TGTGCCAGCTCGCCGGACAGTTCACCCCTCCACTTT. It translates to CASSPDSSPLHF.

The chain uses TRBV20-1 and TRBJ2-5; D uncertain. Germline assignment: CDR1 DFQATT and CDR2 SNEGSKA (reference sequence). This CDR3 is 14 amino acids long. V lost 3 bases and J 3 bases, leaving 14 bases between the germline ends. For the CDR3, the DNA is TGCAGTGCTAGTTACCAATTGGGTGAAGAGACCCAGTACTTC. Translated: CSASYQLGEETQYF.

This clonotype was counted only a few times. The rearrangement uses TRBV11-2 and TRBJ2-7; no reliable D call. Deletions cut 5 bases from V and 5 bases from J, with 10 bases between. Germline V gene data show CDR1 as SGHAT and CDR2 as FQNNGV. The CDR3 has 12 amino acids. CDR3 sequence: CASSPPTNEQYF. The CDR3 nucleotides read TGTGCCAGCAGCCCCCCGACAAACGAGCAGTACTTC. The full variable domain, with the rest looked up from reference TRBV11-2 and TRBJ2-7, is EAGVAQSPRYKIIEKRQSVAFWCNPISGHATLYWYQQILGQGPKLLIQFQNNGVVDDSQLPKDRFSAERLKGVDSTLKIQPAKLEDSAVYLCASSPPTNEQYFGPGTRLTVT.

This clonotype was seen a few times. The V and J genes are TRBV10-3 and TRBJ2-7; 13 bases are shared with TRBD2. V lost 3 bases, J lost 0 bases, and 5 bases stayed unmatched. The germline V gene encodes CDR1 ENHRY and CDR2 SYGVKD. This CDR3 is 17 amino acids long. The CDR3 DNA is TGTGCCATCAGTGACTGGACTAGCGGGGGCCGCTCCTACGAGCAGTACTTC. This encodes CAISDWTSGGRSYEQYF.

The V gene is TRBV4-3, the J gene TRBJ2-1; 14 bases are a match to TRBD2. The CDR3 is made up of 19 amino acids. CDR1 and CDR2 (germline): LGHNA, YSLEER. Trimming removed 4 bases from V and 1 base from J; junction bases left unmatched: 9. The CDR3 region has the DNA TGCGCCAGCAGCCTTACGCGGACTAGCGGGGGGCTATCCTACAATGAGCAGTTCTTC. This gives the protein CASSLTRTSGGLSYNEQFF.

CDR3 nucleotide sequence: TGTGCCAGCAGCCAAATAAGCAGAGCTATCTACAATGAGCAGTTCTTC. This codes for CASSQISRAIYNEQFF. The chain uses TRBV4-2 and TRBJ2-1; no reliable D call. The germline V gene has CDR1 LGHNA and CDR2 YNFKEQ. The CDR3 runs to 16 residues. V lost 2 bases to trimming and J lost 3 bases, with 14 bases between them.

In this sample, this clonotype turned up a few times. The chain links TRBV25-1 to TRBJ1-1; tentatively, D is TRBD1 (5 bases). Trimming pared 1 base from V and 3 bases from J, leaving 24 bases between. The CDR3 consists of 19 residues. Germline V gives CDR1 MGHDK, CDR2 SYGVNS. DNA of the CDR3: TGTGCCAGCAGTGAATTAGGGTGGGGGACGGCGATCCCGCACACTGAAGCTTTCTTT. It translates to CASSELGWGTAIPHTEAFF.

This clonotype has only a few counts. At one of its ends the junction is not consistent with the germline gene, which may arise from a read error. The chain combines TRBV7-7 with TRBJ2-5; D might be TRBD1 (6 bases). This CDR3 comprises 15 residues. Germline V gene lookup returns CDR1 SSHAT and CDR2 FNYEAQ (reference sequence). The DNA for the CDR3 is TGTGCTAGCAGCTTAAACAGGGTGGGATCGGAGACCCAGTACTTC. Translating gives CASSLNRVGSETQYF.

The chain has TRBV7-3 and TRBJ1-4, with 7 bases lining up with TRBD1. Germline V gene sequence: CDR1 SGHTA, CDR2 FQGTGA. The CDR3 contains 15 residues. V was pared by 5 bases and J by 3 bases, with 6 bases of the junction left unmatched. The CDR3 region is CASSRRGTANEKLFF. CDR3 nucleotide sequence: TGTGCCAGCAGCCGGCGTGGGACAGCTAATGAAAAACTGTTTTTT.

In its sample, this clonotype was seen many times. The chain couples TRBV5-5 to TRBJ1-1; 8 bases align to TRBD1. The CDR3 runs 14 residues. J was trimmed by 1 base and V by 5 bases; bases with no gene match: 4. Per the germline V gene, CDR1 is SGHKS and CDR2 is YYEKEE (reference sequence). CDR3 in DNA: TGTGCCAGCAGTACCGGGACAGGGAACACTGAAGCTTTCTTT. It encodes CASSTGTGNTEAFF.

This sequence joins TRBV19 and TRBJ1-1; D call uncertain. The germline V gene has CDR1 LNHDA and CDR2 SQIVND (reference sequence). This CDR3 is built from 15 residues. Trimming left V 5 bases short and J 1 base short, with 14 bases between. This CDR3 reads CASSHRELRNTEAFF. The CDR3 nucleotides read TGTGCCAGTAGTCATCGTGAGTTGAGGAACACTGAAGCTTTCTTT.

Here the CDR3 reads CASSSDDRTNQPQHF. CDR3 bases: TGTGCCAGCAGTTCAGATGACAGAACAAATCAGCCCCAGCATTTT. The chain employs TRBV28 and TRBJ1-5; TRBD1 is a possible D gene (5 bases). Trimming removed 4 bases from V and 4 bases from J, with 14 bases in between. The CDR3 contains 15 residues. The germline V gene encodes CDR1 MDHEN and CDR2 SYDVKM.

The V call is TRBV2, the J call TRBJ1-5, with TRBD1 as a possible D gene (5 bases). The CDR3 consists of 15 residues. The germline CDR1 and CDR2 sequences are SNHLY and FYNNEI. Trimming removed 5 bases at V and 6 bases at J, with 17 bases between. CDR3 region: CASSRLGEVGQPQHF. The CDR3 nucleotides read TGTGCCAGCAGTCGTCTAGGGGAGGTGGGTCAGCCCCAGCATTTT.

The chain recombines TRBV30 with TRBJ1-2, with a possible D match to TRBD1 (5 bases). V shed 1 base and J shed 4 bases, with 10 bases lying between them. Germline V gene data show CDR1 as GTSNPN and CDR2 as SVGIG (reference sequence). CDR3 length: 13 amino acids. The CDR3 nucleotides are TGTGCCTGGAGTGACCTGGGGGGCTATGGCTACACCTTC. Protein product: CAWSDLGGYGYTF.

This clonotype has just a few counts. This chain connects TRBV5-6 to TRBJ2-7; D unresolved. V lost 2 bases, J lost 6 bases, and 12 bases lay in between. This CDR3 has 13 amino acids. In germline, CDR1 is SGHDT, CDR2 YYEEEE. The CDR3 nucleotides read TGTGCCAGCAGCTTTGGGGTAAAGTCCGAGCAGTACTTC. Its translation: CASSFGVKSEQYF.

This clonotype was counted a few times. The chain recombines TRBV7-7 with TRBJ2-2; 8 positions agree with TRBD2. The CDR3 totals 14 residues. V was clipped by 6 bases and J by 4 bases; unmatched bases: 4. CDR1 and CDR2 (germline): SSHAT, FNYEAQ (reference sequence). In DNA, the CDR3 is TGTGCCAGCAGTGCGGGGGGTCTCACCGGGGAGCTGTTTTTT. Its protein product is CASSAGGLTGELFF.

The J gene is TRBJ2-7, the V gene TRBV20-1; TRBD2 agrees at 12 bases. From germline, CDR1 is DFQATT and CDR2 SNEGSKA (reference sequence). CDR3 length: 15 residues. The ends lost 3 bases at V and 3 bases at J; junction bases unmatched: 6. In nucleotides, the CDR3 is TGCAGTGCTAGGGCGACTAGCGGGGGCCTCTACGAGCAGTACGTC. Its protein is CSARATSGGLYEQYV.